The 21 T cell receptor beta chains below were found in one sample sequenced in a study of blood T cell repertoires in COVID-19. Produced via immunoSEQ multiplex PCR; TCRdb's table is partial and in-frame only. The sample contains roughly 250,000 clones, roughly 82% of which appear only once. Sequenced: peripheral blood. These receptors all stem from a woman aged 80 or over with active or convalescent COVID-19.

The chain carries TRBV30 and TRBJ2-1; TRBD2 aligns across 10 bases. In germline, CDR1 is GTSNPN, CDR2 SVGIG (reference sequence). The V gene end was trimmed by 4 bases and the J gene end by 3 bases; junction bases not matched to a gene: 3. This CDR3 has 14 residues. CDR3 bases: TGTGCCTGGAAAATAGCGGGGGGCTACAATGAGCAGTTCTTC. Its protein product is CAWKIAGGYNEQFF.

The chain employs TRBV3-1 (or the pseudogene TRBV3-2) and TRBJ1-3, with D perhaps TRBD1 (6 bases). This CDR3 contains 15 residues. The germline V gene has CDR1 LGHDT and CDR2 YNNKEL (reference sequence). Trimming removed 1 base from V and 4 bases from J, with 11 bases in between. As DNA, the CDR3 is TGTGCCAGCAGCCAAGCGGCAGGGGTCGGAAACACCATATATTTT. This encodes CASSQAAGVGNTIYF.

This chain joins TRBV4-1 and TRBJ1-2; TRBD1 aligns across 7 bases. Trimming took 0 bases from V and 5 from J; bases not matched to a gene: 6. The CDR3 loop spans 15 amino acids. Germline-derived CDR1 and CDR2 are MGHRA and YSYEKL. The CDR3 loop is CASSQDRGGIYGYTF. DNA for the CDR3: TGCGCCAGCAGCCAAGATAGAGGGGGCATATATGGCTACACCTTC.

On this clone itself: The junction departs from the called germline gene at one end, perhaps through a read error. This chain connects TRBV20-1 to TRBJ1-1; 8 nucleotides match TRBD1. CDR1 DFQATT and CDR2 SNEGSKA come from the germline V gene (reference sequence). This CDR3 has 11 amino acids. Written as DNA, the CDR3 is TGCAGTGCTAGAGATGGGGACAGGCCCGTATTT. The encoded protein is CSARDGDRPVF.

This clone was found a few times. The J gene is TRBJ1-5, the V gene TRBV7-9; D is perhaps TRBD1 (5 bases). The CDR3 covers 17 residues. V lost 5 bases to trimming and J lost 1 base, with 18 bases between them. Looked up from germline, CDR1 is SEHNR and CDR2 is FQNEAQ (reference sequence). The CDR3 sequence: CASSRDSSSGSNQPQHF. CDR3 in DNA: TGTGCCAGCAGCCGGGACTCATCCTCCGGGAGCAATCAGCCCCAGCATTTT.

About this clone itself: Other nucleotide sequences in the sample specify the same CDR3. This rearrangement joins TRBV28 to TRBJ1-2; 8 nucleotides match TRBD1. The trim removed 4 bases at V and 4 bases at J, leaving 5 bases unmatched. Germline CDR1 and CDR2: MDHEN and SYDVKM. The CDR3 contains 14 residues. The CDR3, as DNA: TGTGCCAGCAGTTCCCTCACAGGGGGCTATGGCTACACCTTC. It specifies CASSSLTGGYGYTF.

This chain connects TRBV9 to TRBJ1-6, with 7 bases that match TRBD1. V dropped 0 bases and J dropped 7; count of bases not matched to a gene: 4. Germline CDR1 reads SGDLS; CDR2 reads YYNGEE. The CDR3 is 15 amino acids. CDR3 coding DNA: TGTGCCAGCAGCGTAGAGGGGGCGGGGAATTCACCCCTCCACTTT. Encoded protein: CASSVEGAGNSPLHF.

The chain is built from TRBV6-1 and TRBJ1-3; no reliable D call. The CDR3 sequence is 17 residues long. V was pared by 2 bases and J by 0 bases, with 14 bases between. The germline gives CDR1 MNHNS, CDR2 SASEGT. In nucleotides, the CDR3 is TGTGCCAGCAGTGAATACAGCCCATTTAGCTCTGGAAACACCATATATTTT. Protein sequence: CASSEYSPFSSGNTIYF.

This chain joins TRBV6-5 and TRBJ1-6; perhaps TRBD1 as D (6 bases). The CDR3 extends over 13 amino acids. V dropped 6 bases and J dropped 8 bases, with 11 bases sitting between them. Germline loops: CDR1 MNHEY, CDR2 SVGAGI. Here the CDR3 reads CASRRGGDSPLHF. The DNA of the CDR3 is TGTGCCAGCAGGAGGGGGGGTGATTCACCCCTCCACTTT.

The chain recombines TRBV19 with TRBJ1-6; 7 nucleotides agree with TRBD1. Losses at the gene ends were 6 bases for V and 7 bases for J; bases not matched to a gene: 6. Germline lookup yields CDR1 LNHDA and CDR2 SQIVND (reference sequence). The CDR3 is 14 residues long. CDR3 DNA: TGTGCCAGTAGCGAGGGACAGACAAATTCACCCCTCCACTTT. Protein: CASSEGQTNSPLHF.

This clone was seen ten or more times. This chain uses TRBV5-1 with TRBJ1-3; 9 bases line up with TRBD1. J was trimmed by 4 bases and V by 0 bases; bases with no gene match: 5. CDR3 length equals 16 residues. Germline V gives CDR1 SGHRS, CDR2 YFSETQ. CDR3 amino acids: CASSLDGQGQGNTIYF. DNA of the CDR3: TGCGCCAGCAGCTTGGACGGACAGGGGCAAGGAAACACCATATATTTT.

V is TRBV5-1 and J is TRBJ2-2; 8 bases match TRBD2. V lost 1 base to trimming and J lost 5 bases; unmatched junction nucleotides: 7. The CDR3 totals 16 residues. Germline CDR1 is SGHRS and CDR2 is YFSETQ. The CDR3 spells CASSLRSAGGTGELFF. CDR3 nucleotide sequence: TGCGCCAGCAGCTTGAGGTCCGCGGGGGGAACCGGGGAGCTGTTTTTT.

V usage is TRBV18 and J usage is TRBJ1-4; 12 bases align to TRBD1. The CDR3 is 16 residues long. The junction had 6 bases not matched to a gene; V was cut back by 3 bases and J by 7 bases. Germline CDR1 KGHSH, CDR2 LQKENI. In nucleotides, the CDR3 is TGTGCCAGCTCACCTTCCGGGACAGGGGGCGGTGAAAAACTGTTTTTT. Its translation: CASSPSGTGGGEKLFF.

V and J are TRBV6-5 and TRBJ2-7, with 7 bases aligning to TRBD2. CDR1 is MNHEY, CDR2 SVGAGI, per germline. The trim removed 11 bases at V and 0 bases at J, leaving 4 bases unmatched. CDR3 length: 12 amino acids. This chain's CDR3 is CAGGVSSYEQYF. The DNA of the CDR3 is TGTGCCGGGGGGGTTAGCTCCTACGAGCAGTACTTC.

The chain is built from TRBV4-1 and TRBJ2-3; 7 nucleotides line up with TRBD1. Germline V gene lookup returns CDR1 MGHRA and CDR2 YSYEKL. The V segment lost 1 base and the J segment 3 bases; nucleotides outside the gene matches: 10. This CDR3 region has 17 residues. CDR3 protein: CASSQVATGASTDTQYF. As DNA, the CDR3 is TGCGCCAGCAGCCAAGTCGCCACAGGGGCATCAACAGATACGCAGTATTTT.

This rearrangement joins TRBV5-4 to TRBJ2-6, with TRBD1 as a possible D gene (6 bases). The germline gives CDR1 SGHNT, CDR2 YYREEE (reference sequence). V lost 3 bases and J lost 2, with 12 bases in between. The CDR3 covers 16 residues. The CDR3: CASSSMGTPGANVLTF. The CDR3 nucleotides are TGTGCCAGCAGCTCCATGGGGACACCTGGGGCCAACGTCCTGACTTTC.

J is TRBJ1-2 and V is TRBV9; D call uncertain. This CDR3 has 14 residues. CDR1 is SGDLS, CDR2 YYNGEE, per germline. Trimming stripped 0 bases from V and 3 bases from J, with 9 bases between. The CDR3 sequence: CASSVGGRDYGYTF. The CDR3, as DNA: TGTGCCAGCAGCGTAGGAGGGCGGGACTATGGCTACACCTTC.

The J gene is TRBJ1-5, the V gene TRBV19; the D is unclear. The germline V gene encodes CDR1 LNHDA and CDR2 SQIVND (reference sequence). The V end lost 7 bases, the J end lost 5 bases, and 21 bases lay between the germline ends. There are 16 residues in the CDR3. The chain's CDR3 is CASKDMRVRIYQPQHF. CDR3 nucleotide sequence: TGTGCCAGTAAGGATATGAGGGTACGGATTTATCAGCCCCAGCATTTT.

The chain links TRBV11-2 to TRBJ1-3, with 9 bases identical to TRBD1. V dropped 5 bases and J dropped 3; count of bases not matched to a gene: 14. CDR3 length: 18 amino acids. Germline V gene data show CDR1 as SGHAT and CDR2 as FQNNGV. The DNA of the CDR3 is TGTGCCAGCAGCCCCAACTTTGGGACAGGGCTAGGTGGAAACACCATATATTTT. The encoded protein is CASSPNFGTGLGGNTIYF.

A note on this clone: At one boundary the junction diverges from the germline segment, which might be a read error. The chain's CDR3 is CASSPSELRVITF. The CDR3 DNA is TGTGCCAGCAGCCCCTCGGAATTGAGGGTTATAACATTC. This chain uses TRBV28 with TRBJ2-7, with a possible D match to TRBD2 (5 bases). This CDR3 has 13 residues. The germline V gene has CDR1 MDHEN and CDR2 SYDVKM.

This clone was observed once. The chain has TRBV5-4 and TRBJ2-7, with D unresolved. From germline, CDR1 is SGHNT and CDR2 YYREEE (reference sequence). The germline V and J ends were trimmed by 0 bases and 6 bases, with 4 bases remaining between them. The CDR3 sequence is 11 residues long. CDR3 nucleotides: TGTGCCAGCAGCTTGGAACTCGAGCAGTACTTC. Its translation: CASSLELEQYF.